The source of this T cell receptor beta chain is a study of cytotoxic CD8 clonotypes in ibrutinib-treated CLL. Study-wide context: Median treatment time before response sampling was over ten months, range 6 to 36. Per sample, productive templates averaged nearly 260,000 and productive rearrangements averaged 94,082.

Study outcomes and limitations: Among the clonotypes, public ones were uncommon and contracted or held stable on treatment.

Produced via immunoSEQ multiplex PCR; TCRdb's table is partial and in-frame only. The sample has about 160,000 clones, roughly 77% seen once; the top ten hold approximately 2%. Trimming took 4 bases from V and 7 from J; bases not matched to a gene: 8. There are 16 residues in the CDR3. Germline CDR1 MGHRA, CDR2 YSYEKL. As regards this clone: What it binds is not known.

V gene TRBV4-1 combines with J gene TRBJ2-1, with TRBD1 identical over 12 bases. The receptor was isolated from a human donor with chronic lymphocytic leukemia. The sample was PBMCs, taken after 12 months of ibrutinib treatment. The CDR3 spells CASSRGQGARGNEQFF. DNA of the CDR3: TGCGCCAGCAGCCGGGGACAGGGGGCTCGGGGGAATGAGCAGTTCTTC.